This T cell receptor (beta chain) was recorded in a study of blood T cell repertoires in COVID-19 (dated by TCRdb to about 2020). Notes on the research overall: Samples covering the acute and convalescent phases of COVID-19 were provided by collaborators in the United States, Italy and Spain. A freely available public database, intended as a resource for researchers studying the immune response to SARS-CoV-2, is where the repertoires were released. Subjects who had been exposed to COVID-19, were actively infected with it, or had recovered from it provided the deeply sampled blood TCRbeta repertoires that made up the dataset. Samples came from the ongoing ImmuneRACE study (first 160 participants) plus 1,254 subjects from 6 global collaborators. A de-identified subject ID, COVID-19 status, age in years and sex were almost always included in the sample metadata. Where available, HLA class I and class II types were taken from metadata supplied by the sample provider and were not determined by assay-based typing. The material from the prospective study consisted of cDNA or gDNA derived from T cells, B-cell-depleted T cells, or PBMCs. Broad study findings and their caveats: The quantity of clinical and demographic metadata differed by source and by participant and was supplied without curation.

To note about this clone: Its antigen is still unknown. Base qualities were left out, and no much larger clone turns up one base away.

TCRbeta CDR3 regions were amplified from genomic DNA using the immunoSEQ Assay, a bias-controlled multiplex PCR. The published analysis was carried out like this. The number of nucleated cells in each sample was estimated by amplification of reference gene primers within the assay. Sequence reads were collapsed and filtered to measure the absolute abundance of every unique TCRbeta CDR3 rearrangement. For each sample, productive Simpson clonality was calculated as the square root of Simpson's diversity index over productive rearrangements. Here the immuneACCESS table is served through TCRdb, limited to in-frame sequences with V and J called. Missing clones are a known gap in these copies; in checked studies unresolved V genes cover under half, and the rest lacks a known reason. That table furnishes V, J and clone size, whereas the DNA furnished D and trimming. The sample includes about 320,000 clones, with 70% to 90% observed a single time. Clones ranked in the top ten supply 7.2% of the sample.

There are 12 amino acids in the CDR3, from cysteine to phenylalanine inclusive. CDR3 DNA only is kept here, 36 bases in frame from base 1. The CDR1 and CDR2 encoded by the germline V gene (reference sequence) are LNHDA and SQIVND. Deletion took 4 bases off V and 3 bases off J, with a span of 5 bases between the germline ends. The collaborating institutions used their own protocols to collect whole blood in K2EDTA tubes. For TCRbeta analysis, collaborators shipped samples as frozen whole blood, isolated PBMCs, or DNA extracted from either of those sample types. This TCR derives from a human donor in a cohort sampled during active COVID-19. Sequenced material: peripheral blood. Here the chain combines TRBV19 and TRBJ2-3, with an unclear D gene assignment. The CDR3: CASSRATDTQYF. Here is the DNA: TGTGCCAGTAGTAGAGCAACAGATACGCAGTATTTT.